This TCR beta chain was identified during a study of human T cells and chemical hapten exposure. Study-wide background: Skin of the upper inner arm, approximately 2 cm by approximately 2 cm, received 2% DPC for sensitization.

TCRdb passed the RACE reads through MiXCR, listing each CDR3 protein once. This sample has more than 150,000 distinct CDR3 sequences; roughly 30% occur once, and the top ten carry roughly 3%. As for this clonotype: Its antigen is as yet unknown.

Points from the study as a whole: Positively correlated with patch test score were the counts of PT1 expanded TCRs.

Time point: pre-sensitization, week 0. The treatment here: therapeutic diphenylcyclopropenone sensitization with weekly scalp DPC. This receptor was identified in a woman under 40 with alopecia areata. Some clones in this sample may be carry-over from other donors' samples. This sample comprised whole blood, obtained in connection with sensitization to the hapten diphenylcyclopropenone (DPC).

This chain's CDR3 is CASSAGGPERETQYF. The DNA of the CDR3 is TGCGCCAGCAGCGCCGGGGGACCGGAACGAGAGACCCAGTACTTC. The V and J genes are TRBV5-1 and TRBJ2-5; possibly TRBD2 for D (6 bases). Trimming stripped 4 bases from V and 4 bases from J, with 17 bases between. This CDR3 has 15 amino acids. The V gene's germline CDR1 is SGHRS and CDR2 YFSETQ.